These 9 T cell receptor beta chains share one sample of origin, sequenced in a study of metastatic and nonmetastatic thyroid tumors. Nobody among the patients had been given any treatment before thyroid surgery. Using MiXCR, TCRdb re-called clones from the PCR reads. This table holds some 31,000 clones, approximately 7% found once. The sequencing input was blood. These receptors all stem from a female donor with papillary thyroid cancer or a benign thyroid nodule (not recorded which). Some clones in this sample may be carry-over from other donors' samples.

This clone was observed many times. V usage is TRBV20-1 and J usage is TRBJ2-3, with D perhaps TRBD2 (5 bases). V lost 3 bases and J lost 8, with 9 bases in between. Germline CDR1 DFQATT, CDR2 SNEGSKA (reference sequence). The CDR3 has 11 amino acids. Written as DNA, the CDR3 is TGCAGTGCTAGTTTCGGGATTACGCAGTATTTT. The encoded protein is CSASFGITQYF.

Only a few counts were recorded for this clone. The genes are TRBV6-1 and TRBJ1-1; D is unclear. CDR3 length: 13 amino acids. V was shortened by 6 bases and J by 1 base, with 9 bases between the two germline ends. Germline lookup yields CDR1 MNHNS and CDR2 SASEGT. DNA of the CDR3: TGTGCCAGCAGGCAAACAGCGAACACTGAAGCTTTCTTT. Translated: CASRQTANTEAFF.

The rearrangement uses TRBV3-1 and TRBJ1-5, with no clear D. Deletions cut 2 bases from V and 7 bases from J, with 12 bases between. The germline V gene has CDR1 LGHDT and CDR2 YNNKEL (reference sequence). The CDR3 is 14 amino acids. This CDR3 is CASSQRTGGQPQHF. The CDR3 nucleotides read TGTGCCAGCAGCCAAAGAACGGGTGGCCAGCCCCAGCATTTT.

This clone was picked up many times. The V gene is TRBV20-1, the J gene TRBJ2-7, with D perhaps assigned TRBD1 or TRBD2 (5 bases each). This CDR3 is 13 amino acids long. V was shortened by 6 bases and J by 0 bases, with 12 bases between the two germline ends. Germline loops: CDR1 DFQATT, CDR2 SNEGSKA (reference sequence). In DNA form, the CDR3 reads TGCAGTGCCGCGACCGGGACCTCCTACGAGCAGTACTTC. Its protein product is CSAATGTSYEQYF.

This clone has ten or more counts. The CDR3 DNA reads as TGTGCCAGCAGCGCCGGGACTAGCGGGAGTTATAGAACAGATACGCAGTATTTT. Translation gives CASSAGTSGSYRTDTQYF. The chain has TRBV11-1 and TRBJ2-3; 14 nucleotides agree with TRBD2. Germline V CDR1 and CDR2: SGHAT, FQDESV (reference sequence). The CDR3 covers 18 residues. V gave up 5 bases and J gave up 3 bases; unmatched junction bases: 10. The variable domain in full, with the rest retrieved from reference TRBV11-1 and TRBJ2-3, is EAEVAQSPRYKITEKSQAVAFWCDPISGHATLYWYRQILGQGPELLVQFQDESVVDDSQLPKDRFSAERLKGVDSTLKIQPAELGDSAMYLCASSAGTSGSYRTDTQYFGPGTRLTVL.

This clone was detected many times. J is TRBJ1-5 and V is TRBV6-2 or TRBV6-3, with D possibly being TRBD1 (5 bases). CDR1 is MNHEY, CDR2 SVGEGT, per germline. V lost 6 bases and J 4 bases, leaving 10 bases between the germline ends. CDR3 length equals 13 residues. The CDR3 DNA is TGTGCCAGCAGCCAGACAGATAATCAGCCCCAGCATTTT. Protein: CASSQTDNQPQHF.

The sample holds many counts of this clone. The chain employs TRBV11-1 and TRBJ1-3; TRBD1 aligns across 10 bases. V was pared by 6 bases and J by 4 bases, with 9 bases of the junction left unmatched. Per germline, CDR1 SGHAT and CDR2 FQDESV (reference sequence). The CDR3 extends over 16 amino acids. The CDR3 reads CASSPGTGATGNTIYF. CDR3 nucleotides: TGTGCCAGCAGTCCCGGGACAGGGGCGACGGGAAACACCATATATTTT.

About this clone itself: One end of the junction does not line up with germline, which may come from a read error. The gene calls are TRBV7-9 and TRBJ1-4; 7 bases agree with TRBD1. This CDR3 has 15 residues. Germline lookup yields CDR1 SEHNR and CDR2 FQNEAQ (reference sequence). In DNA form, the CDR3 reads TGTGCCAGCAGCCAACCGGGACAGACAAATGAAGAACTGTTTTTT. It yields the protein CASSQPGQTNEELFF.

This clone has a count of ten or more. V and J are TRBV6-1 and TRBJ1-2; 11 bases line up with TRBD1. Trimming removed 5 bases from V and 0 bases from J; junction bases left unmatched: 8. Germline V lookup: CDR1 MNHNS, CDR2 SASEGT. The CDR3 consists of 17 residues. The CDR3 loop is CASSSGQGAGANYGYTF. The CDR3, as DNA: TGTGCCAGCAGTTCTGGACAGGGGGCAGGAGCTAACTATGGCTACACCTTC.